This TCR beta chain emerged from a study of blood T cell repertoires in COVID-19 (dated by TCRdb to the early 2020s). For the wider study: Collaborator samples came from the United States, Italy and Spain and covered acute and convalescent phases of COVID-19. The dataset comprised deeply sampled blood TCRbeta repertoires from subjects exposed to, actively infected with, or recovered from COVID-19. Where available, HLA class I and class II types were obtained from metadata supplied by the sample provider rather than from assay-based typing. The prospective study material was composed of cDNA or gDNA derived from T cells, B-cell-depleted T cells, or PBMCs. A de-identified subject ID, COVID-19 status, age in years and sex were almost always included in the sample metadata. Samples were obtained from the ongoing ImmuneRACE study (first 160 participants) and from over 1,000 subjects provided by 6 global collaborators. The repertoires were released in a freely available public database intended as a resource for research on the immune response to SARS-CoV-2.

Compared with germline, V lacks 1 base and J lacks 4 bases; bases without a gene match: 5. From its cysteine to its phenylalanine, the CDR3 spans 15 amino acids. Here the CDR3 DNA is all that survives: 45 bases in frame from base 1. CDR1 and CDR2 are drawn from the germline V gene: SGHTA, FQGTGA. This clone was counted a few times. The clone's antigen remains unknown. Base-call qualities are not available, and no considerably larger clone is one nucleotide away. The full study reports these points: How much clinical and demographic metadata was included differed by source and by participant, and the metadata was provided uncurated.

Each collaborating institution followed its own protocols to collect whole blood in K2EDTA tubes. For TCRbeta analysis, collaborators shipped samples as frozen whole blood, isolated PBMCs, or DNA extracted from either of those sample types. TCRbeta CDR3 regions were amplified from genomic DNA by means of the immunoSEQ Assay, a bias-controlled multiplex PCR. The source study handled its data this way. Nucleated cell counts per sample were estimated from amplification of reference gene primers within the assay. Sequence reads were collapsed and filtered to measure the absolute abundance of every unique TCRbeta CDR3 rearrangement. For each sample, productive Simpson clonality was calculated by taking the square root of Simpson's diversity index across productive rearrangements. TCRdb retrieved this table from immuneACCESS and kept in-frame rearrangements only. Not all clones are present; in checked studies, unresolved V genes account for under half, and no reason is known for the remainder. The V and J calls and clone size are taken from that table; D and trimming were inferred from the DNA. The table for this sample lists about 130,000 clones; about 83% of them were counted only once. The ten biggest clones cover 10% to 15% of the sample.

This clonotype was sampled from a human donor in a cohort sampled during active COVID-19. Rearrangement joined TRBV7-3 to TRBJ1-1; 8 central nucleotides agree with TRBD1. Sequencing was performed on peripheral blood. The DNA sequence follows: TGTGCCAGCAGCTTAAATACAGGGGGGATCACTGAAGCTTTCTTT. Its amino acids are CASSLNTGGITEAFF. The reference TRBV7-3 and TRBJ1-1 proteins fill in what lies around the CDR3, so the full variable domain reads GAGVSQTPSNKVTEKGKYVELRCDPISGHTALYWYRQSLGQGPEFLIYFQGTGAADDSGLPNDRFFAVRPEGSVSTLKIQRTERGDSAVYLCASSLNTGGITEAFFGQGTRLTVV.